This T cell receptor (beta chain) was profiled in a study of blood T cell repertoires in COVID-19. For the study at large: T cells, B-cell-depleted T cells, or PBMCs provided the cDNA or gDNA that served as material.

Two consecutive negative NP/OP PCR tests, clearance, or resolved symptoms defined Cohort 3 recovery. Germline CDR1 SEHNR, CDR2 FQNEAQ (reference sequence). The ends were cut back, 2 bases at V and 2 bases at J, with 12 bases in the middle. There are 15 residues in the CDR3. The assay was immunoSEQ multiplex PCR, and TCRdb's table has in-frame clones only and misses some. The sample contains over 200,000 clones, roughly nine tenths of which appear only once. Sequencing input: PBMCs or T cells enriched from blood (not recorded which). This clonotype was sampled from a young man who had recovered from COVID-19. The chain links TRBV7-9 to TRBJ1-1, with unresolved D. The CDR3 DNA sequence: TGTGCCAGCAGCTTAATCAGTCCTCTTAACACTGAAGCTTTCTTT. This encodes CASSLISPLNTEAFF.